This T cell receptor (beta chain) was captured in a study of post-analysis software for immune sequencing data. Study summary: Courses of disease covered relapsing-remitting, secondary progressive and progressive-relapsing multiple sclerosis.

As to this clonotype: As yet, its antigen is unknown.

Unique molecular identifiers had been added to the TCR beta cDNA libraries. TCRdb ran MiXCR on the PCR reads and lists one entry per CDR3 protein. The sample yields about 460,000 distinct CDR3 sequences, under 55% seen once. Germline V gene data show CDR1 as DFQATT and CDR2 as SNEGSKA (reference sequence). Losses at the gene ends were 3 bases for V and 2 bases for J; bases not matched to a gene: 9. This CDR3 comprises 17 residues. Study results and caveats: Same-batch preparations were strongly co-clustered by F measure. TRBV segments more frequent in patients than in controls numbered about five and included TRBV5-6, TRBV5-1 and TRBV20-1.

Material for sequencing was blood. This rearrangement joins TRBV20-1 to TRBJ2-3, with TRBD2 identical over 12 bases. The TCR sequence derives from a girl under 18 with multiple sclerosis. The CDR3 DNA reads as TGCAGTGCTAGCCTCCCTAGCGGGAGGGGGGACACAGATACGCAGTATTTT. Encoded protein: CSASLPSGRGDTDTQYF.